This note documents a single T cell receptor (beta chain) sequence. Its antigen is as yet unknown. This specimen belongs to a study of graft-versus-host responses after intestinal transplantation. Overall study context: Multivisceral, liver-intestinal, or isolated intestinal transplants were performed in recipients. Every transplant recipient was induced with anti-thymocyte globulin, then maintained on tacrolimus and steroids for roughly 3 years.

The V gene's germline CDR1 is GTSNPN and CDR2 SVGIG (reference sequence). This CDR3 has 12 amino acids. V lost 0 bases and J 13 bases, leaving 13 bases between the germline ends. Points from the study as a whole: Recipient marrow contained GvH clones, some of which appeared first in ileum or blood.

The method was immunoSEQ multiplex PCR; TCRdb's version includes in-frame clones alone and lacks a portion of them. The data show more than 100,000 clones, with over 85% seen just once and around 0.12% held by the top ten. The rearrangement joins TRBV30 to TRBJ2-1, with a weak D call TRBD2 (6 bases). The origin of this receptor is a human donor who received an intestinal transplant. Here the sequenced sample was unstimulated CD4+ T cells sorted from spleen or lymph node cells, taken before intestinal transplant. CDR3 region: CAWSVLLAYQFF. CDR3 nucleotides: TGTGCCTGGAGTGTACTACTAGCCTATCAGTTCTTC.